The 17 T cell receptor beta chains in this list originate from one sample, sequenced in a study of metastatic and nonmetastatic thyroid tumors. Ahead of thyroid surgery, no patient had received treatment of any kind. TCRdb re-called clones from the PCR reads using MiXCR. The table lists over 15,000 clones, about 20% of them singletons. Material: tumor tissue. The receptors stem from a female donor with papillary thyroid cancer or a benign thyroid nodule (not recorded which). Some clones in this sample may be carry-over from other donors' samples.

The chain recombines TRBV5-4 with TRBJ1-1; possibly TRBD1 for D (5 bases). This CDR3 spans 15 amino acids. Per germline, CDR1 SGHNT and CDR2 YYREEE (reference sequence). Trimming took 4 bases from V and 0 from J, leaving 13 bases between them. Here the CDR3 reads CASSPPGTMNTEAFF. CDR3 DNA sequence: TGTGCCAGCAGCCCCCCCGGGACCATGAACACTGAAGCTTTCTTT.

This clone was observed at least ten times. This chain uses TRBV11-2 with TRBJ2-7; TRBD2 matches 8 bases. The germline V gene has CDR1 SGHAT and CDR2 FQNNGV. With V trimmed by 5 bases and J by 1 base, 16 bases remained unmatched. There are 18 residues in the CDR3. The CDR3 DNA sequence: TGTGCCAGCAGCCTGAAAGGGATGAGCGGGAGTTGGTCCTACGAGCAGTACTTC. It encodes CASSLKGMSGSWSYEQYF.

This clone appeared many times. CDR3 in amino acids: CASKAGGGYNEQFF. Here the CDR3 DNA reads TGTGCCAGCAAAGCGGGAGGGGGCTACAATGAGCAGTTCTTC. The chain uses TRBV7-3 and TRBJ2-1; 10 bases map to TRBD2. The V gene's germline CDR1 is SGHTA and CDR2 FQGTGA. The V gene end was trimmed by 7 bases and the J gene end by 3 bases; junction bases not matched to a gene: 3. CDR3 length: 14 amino acids. Based on the CDR3 plus reference TRBV7-3 and TRBJ2-1, the full variable domain is GAGVSQTPSNKVTEKGKYVELRCDPISGHTALYWYRQSLGQGPEFLIYFQGTGAADDSGLPNDRFFAVRPEGSVSTLKIQRTERGDSAVYLCASKAGGGYNEQFFGPGTRLTVL.

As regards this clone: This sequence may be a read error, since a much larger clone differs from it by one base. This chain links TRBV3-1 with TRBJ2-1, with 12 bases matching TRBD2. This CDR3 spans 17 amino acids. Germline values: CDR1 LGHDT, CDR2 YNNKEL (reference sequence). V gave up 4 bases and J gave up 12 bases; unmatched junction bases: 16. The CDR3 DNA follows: TGTGCCAGCAGCCCTGGGTTCGAGACTAGCGGGAGTGGGGGGCAGTTCTTC. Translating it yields CASSPGFETSGSGGQFF.

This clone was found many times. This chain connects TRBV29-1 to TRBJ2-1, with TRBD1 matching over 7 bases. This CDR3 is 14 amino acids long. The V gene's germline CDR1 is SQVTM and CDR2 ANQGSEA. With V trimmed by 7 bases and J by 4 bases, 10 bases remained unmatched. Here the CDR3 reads CSDGQAEGYNEQFF. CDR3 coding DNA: TGCAGCGACGGACAGGCCGAGGGTTACAATGAGCAGTTCTTC.

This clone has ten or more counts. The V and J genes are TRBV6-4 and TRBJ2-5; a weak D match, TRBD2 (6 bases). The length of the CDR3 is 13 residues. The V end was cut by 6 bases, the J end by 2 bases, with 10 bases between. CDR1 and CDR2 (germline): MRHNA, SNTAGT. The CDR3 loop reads CASSPSGQETQYF. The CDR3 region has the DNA TGTGCCAGCAGCCCAAGCGGGCAAGAGACCCAGTACTTC.

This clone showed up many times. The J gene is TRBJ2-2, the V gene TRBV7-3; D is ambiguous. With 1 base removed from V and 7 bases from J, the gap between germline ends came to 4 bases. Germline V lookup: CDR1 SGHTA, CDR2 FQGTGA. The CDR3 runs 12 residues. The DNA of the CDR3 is TGTGCCAGCAGCTTAATGAACGGGGAGCTGTTTTTT. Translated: CASSLMNGELFF.

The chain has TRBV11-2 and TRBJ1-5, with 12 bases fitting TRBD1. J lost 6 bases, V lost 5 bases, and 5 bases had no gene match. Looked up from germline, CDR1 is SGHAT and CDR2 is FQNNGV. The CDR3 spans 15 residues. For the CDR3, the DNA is TGTGCCAGCAGCCCAGGGACAGGGGGCCTTCAGCCCCAGCATTTT. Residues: CASSPGTGGLQPQHF. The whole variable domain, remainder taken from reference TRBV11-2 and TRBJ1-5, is EAGVAQSPRYKIIEKRQSVAFWCNPISGHATLYWYQQILGQGPKLLIQFQNNGVVDDSQLPKDRFSAERLKGVDSTLKIQPAKLEDSAVYLCASSPGTGGLQPQHFGDGTRLSIL.

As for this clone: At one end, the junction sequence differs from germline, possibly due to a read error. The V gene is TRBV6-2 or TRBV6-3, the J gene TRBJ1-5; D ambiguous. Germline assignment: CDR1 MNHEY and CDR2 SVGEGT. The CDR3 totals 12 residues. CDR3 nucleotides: TGTGCCGGCAGTTATTGGAATCGGCCCCAGCATTTT. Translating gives CAGSYWNRPQHF.

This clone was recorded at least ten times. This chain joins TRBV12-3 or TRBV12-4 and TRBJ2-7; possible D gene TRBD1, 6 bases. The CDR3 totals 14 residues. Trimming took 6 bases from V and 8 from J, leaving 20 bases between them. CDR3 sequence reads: CASSTDRFMGKQYF. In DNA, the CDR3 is TGTGCCAGCAGCACAGACAGGTTTATGGGGAAGCAGTACTTC.

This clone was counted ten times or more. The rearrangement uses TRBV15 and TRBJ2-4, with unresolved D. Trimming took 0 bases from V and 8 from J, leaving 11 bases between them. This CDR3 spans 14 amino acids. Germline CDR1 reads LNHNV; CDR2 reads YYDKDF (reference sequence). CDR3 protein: CATSRDLGVYIQYF. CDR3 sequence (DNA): TGTGCCACCAGCAGAGATCTGGGTGTGTACATTCAGTACTTC.

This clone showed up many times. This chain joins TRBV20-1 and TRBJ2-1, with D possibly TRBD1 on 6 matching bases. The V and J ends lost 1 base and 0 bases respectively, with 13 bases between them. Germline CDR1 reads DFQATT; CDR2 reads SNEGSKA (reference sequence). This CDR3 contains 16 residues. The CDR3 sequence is CSARAGHELSYNEQFF. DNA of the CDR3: TGCAGTGCTAGAGCGGGACACGAGCTCTCCTACAATGAGCAGTTCTTC.

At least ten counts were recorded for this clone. As DNA, the CDR3 is TGTGCCAGTAGTAGACAGGGGGCGGGAAACACCGGGGAGCTGTTTTTT. This sequence encodes CASSRQGAGNTGELFF. The genes are TRBV19 and TRBJ2-2; 10 bases agree with TRBD1. Germline V gene sequence: CDR1 LNHDA, CDR2 SQIVND (reference sequence). There are 16 residues in the CDR3. V shed 4 bases, J shed 2 bases, and the junction held 4 bases outside the gene matches.

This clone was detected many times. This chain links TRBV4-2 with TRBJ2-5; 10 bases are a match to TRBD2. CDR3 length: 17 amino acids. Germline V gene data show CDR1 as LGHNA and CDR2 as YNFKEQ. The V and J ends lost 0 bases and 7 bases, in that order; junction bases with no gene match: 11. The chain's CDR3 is CASSQDGALAGVGTQYF. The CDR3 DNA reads TGTGCCAGCAGCCAAGATGGGGCGCTAGCGGGAGTAGGGACCCAGTACTTC.

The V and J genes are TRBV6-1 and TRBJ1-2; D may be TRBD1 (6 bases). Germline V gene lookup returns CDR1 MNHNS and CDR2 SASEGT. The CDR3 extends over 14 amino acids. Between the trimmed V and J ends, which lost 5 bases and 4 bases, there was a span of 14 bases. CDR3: CASSPDRTTYGYTF. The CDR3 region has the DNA TGTGCCAGCAGTCCTGACAGGACTACCTATGGCTACACCTTC.

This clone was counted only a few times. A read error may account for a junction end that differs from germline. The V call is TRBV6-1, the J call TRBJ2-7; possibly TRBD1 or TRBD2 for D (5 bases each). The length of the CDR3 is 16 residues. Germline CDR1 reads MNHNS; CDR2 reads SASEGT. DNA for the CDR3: TGTGCCAGCAGCCTCATGGGGCAAGGAGGCCCCTACGATCAGTACTTC. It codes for CASSLMGQGGPYDQYF.

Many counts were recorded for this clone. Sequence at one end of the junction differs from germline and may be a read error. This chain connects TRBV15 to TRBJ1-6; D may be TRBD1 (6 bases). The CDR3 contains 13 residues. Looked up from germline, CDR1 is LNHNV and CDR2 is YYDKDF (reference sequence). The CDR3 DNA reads TGTGCCACCAGGAGAGGGGGGGATTCACCCCTCCACTTT. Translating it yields CATRRGGDSPLHF.